What follows are 24 T cell receptor beta chains derived from one specimen sequenced in a study of cytomegalovirus exposure and HLA in healthy donors. Sequenced by immunoSEQ multiplex PCR; TCRdb stores in-frame clones only, minus some. Among tens of thousands of clones listed, 85% were seen once. Material: PBMCs. Receptor source: a young man in good health and CMV-seronegative.

The chain employs TRBV5-6 and TRBJ2-3; possibly TRBD2 for D (5 bases). Germline values: CDR1 SGHDT, CDR2 YYEEEE. V lost 1 base and J lost 4, with 10 bases in between. CDR3 length equals 14 residues. The CDR3 loop is CASSLWFGADTQYF. The CDR3 DNA follows: TGTGCCAGCAGCTTGTGGTTCGGGGCAGATACGCAGTATTTT. The whole variable domain, filled in from reference TRBV5-6 and TRBJ2-3, reads DAGVTQSPTHLIKTRGQQVTLRCSPKSGHDTVSWYQQALGQGPQFIFQYYEEEERQRGNFPDRFSGHQFPNYSSELNVNALLLGDSALYLCASSLWFGADTQYFGPGTRLTVL.

The chain couples TRBV9 to TRBJ2-7, with 9 positions matching TRBD1. This CDR3 contains 14 residues. Trimming at V came to 3 bases and at J to 2 bases, leaving 3 bases not matched to a gene. Germline V gene lookup returns CDR1 SGDLS and CDR2 YYNGEE. Here the CDR3 DNA reads TGTGCCAGCAGCGCCGGACAGGGGCCCTACGAGCAGTACGTC. It yields the protein CASSAGQGPYEQYV.

The gene calls are TRBV19 and TRBJ1-5; D is uncertain. Germline CDR1 is LNHDA and CDR2 is SQIVND (reference sequence). There are 13 residues in the CDR3. Trimming took off 4 bases at V and 4 bases at J, with 8 bases between the two ends. In nucleotides, the CDR3 is TGTGCCAGTAGTACTCTAGGAAATCAGCCCCAGCATTTT. It specifies CASSTLGNQPQHF.

The chain carries TRBV2 and TRBJ1-5; 7 nucleotides align to TRBD1. Trimming took 4 bases from V and 4 from J; bases not matched to a gene: 4. The CDR3 covers 14 residues. Germline CDR1 and CDR2: SNHLY and FYNNEI. For the CDR3, the DNA is TGTGCCAGCAGTGTAGAGACAGGGAATCAGCCCCAGCATTTT. It encodes CASSVETGNQPQHF.

This chain uses TRBV25-1 with TRBJ2-1; D gene ambiguous. The CDR3 contains 14 residues. The germline V gene has CDR1 MGHDK and CDR2 SYGVNS. V lost 3 bases and J lost 8, with 14 bases in between. The CDR3: CASSEDTISDEQFF. CDR3 DNA: TGTGCCAGCAGTGAGGATACTATTTCAGATGAGCAGTTCTTC.

The CDR3 region has the DNA TGTGCCAGTAGTGACAGGGGGCGCGGTTCACCCCTCCACTTT. This gives the protein CASSDRGRGSPLHF. The chain has TRBV19 and TRBJ1-6; 10 bases line up with TRBD1. V trimming: 5 bases; J trimming: 9 bases; junction bases outside the gene matches: 4. Germline-derived CDR1 and CDR2 are LNHDA and SQIVND (reference sequence). CDR3 length equals 14 residues.

The rearrangement links TRBV28 to TRBJ2-6, with 7 bases identical to TRBD1. With V trimmed by 7 bases and J by 2 bases, 2 bases remained unmatched. The CDR3 is 14 residues long. From germline, CDR1 is MDHEN and CDR2 SYDVKM. CDR3 DNA: TGTGCCAGCAAAACAGGGGCTGGGGCCAACGTCCTGACTTTC. This translates into CASKTGAGANVLTF.

In this sample, this clone turned up once. This chain joins TRBV13 and TRBJ2-5, with D maybe TRBD2 (6 bases). The CDR3 has 14 residues. V dropped 2 bases and J dropped 9 bases, with 16 bases sitting between them. From germline, CDR1 is PRHDT and CDR2 FYEKMQ (reference sequence). The CDR3 loop reads CASSLQGARRAQYF. In DNA, the CDR3 is TGTGCCAGCAGCTTACAGGGCGCGAGGAGGGCCCAGTACTTC.

This sequence joins TRBV7-9 and TRBJ2-2; unclear D gene. Germline V lookup: CDR1 SEHNR, CDR2 FQNEAQ (reference sequence). V shed 6 bases and J shed 8 bases, with 7 bases lying between them. This CDR3 is 11 amino acids long. This CDR3 reads CASSNRGELFF. The CDR3 DNA sequence: TGTGCCAGCAGTAACCGGGGGGAGCTGTTTTTT.

This chain joins TRBV28 and TRBJ1-5; possibly TRBD1 for D (6 bases). Trimming took 9 bases from V and 0 from J, leaving 15 bases between them. CDR3 length: 15 residues. Germline assignment: CDR1 MDHEN and CDR2 SYDVKM. CDR3 coding DNA: TGTGCCAGTACTCAGGGGTCATATAGCAATCAGCCCCAGCATTTT. Its translation is CASTQGSYSNQPQHF.

The chain couples TRBV7-9 to TRBJ1-1, with 9 bases aligning to TRBD1. This CDR3 has 14 amino acids. CDR1 and CDR2 from the germline V gene are SEHNR and FQNEAQ (reference sequence). J gave up 0 bases and V 5 bases, and 1 base lay outside the gene matches. This CDR3 reads CASSRDRVNTEAFF. In DNA, the CDR3 is TGTGCCAGCAGCCGGGACAGGGTGAACACTGAAGCTTTCTTT.

The chain carries TRBV25-1 and TRBJ2-3; tentatively, D is TRBD1 (6 bases). CDR3 length: 17 amino acids. Germline V gives CDR1 MGHDK, CDR2 SYGVNS. Trimming took 0 bases from V and 6 from J, leaving 19 bases between them. DNA for the CDR3: TGTGCCAGCAGTGAATATACGGGCGGCAGGGGCCAGGATACGCAGTATTTT. As protein: CASSEYTGGRGQDTQYF.

The rearrangement uses TRBV15 and TRBJ2-3; 9 bases match TRBD2. The ends lost 5 bases at V and 5 bases at J; junction bases unmatched: 11. This CDR3 spans 16 amino acids. The V gene's germline CDR1 is LNHNV and CDR2 YYDKDF (reference sequence). The CDR3, as DNA: TGTGCCACCAGCTTGCGACTAGCGGTGAGGATAGATACGCAGTATTTT. This sequence encodes CATSLRLAVRIDTQYF.

By its share, this clone is medium-sized (0.01 to 0.1%). The chain couples TRBV5-6 to TRBJ2-2, with D unresolved. Germline CDR1 reads SGHDT; CDR2 reads YYEEEE. The CDR3 covers 13 residues. With 1 base removed from V and 3 bases from J, the gap between germline ends came to 4 bases. This CDR3 is CASSLTDTGELFF. CDR3 DNA sequence: TGTGCCAGCAGCTTGACGGACACCGGGGAGCTGTTTTTT.

The V and J genes are TRBV18 and TRBJ1-2, with 9 bases fitting TRBD1. Trimming cost V 3 bases and J 6 bases; bases outside gene matches: 11. The CDR3 runs 16 residues. Germline V gene data show CDR1 as KGHSH and CDR2 as LQKENI. CDR3 in amino acids: CASSPQTGGNENGYTF. The CDR3 DNA is TGTGCCAGCTCACCTCAAACAGGGGGCAATGAAAATGGCTACACCTTC.

CDR3 in DNA: TGTGCCAGCAGCCTAAATAGCGGGGCCACGGGGGAGACCCAGTACTTC. Its translation: CASSLNSGATGETQYF. The chain recombines TRBV11-2 with TRBJ2-5; 8 bases map to TRBD2. CDR3 length: 16 amino acids. V lost 5 bases and J lost 5; bases outside the gene matches: 13. CDR1 and CDR2 (germline): SGHAT, FQNNGV.

V gene TRBV30 combines with J gene TRBJ2-3; 9 bases agree with TRBD1. The germline gives CDR1 GTSNPN, CDR2 SVGIG (reference sequence). This CDR3 comprises 13 residues. The ends lost 5 bases at V and 2 bases at J; junction bases unmatched: 2. CDR3 in amino acids: CAWDRGVTDTQYF. CDR3 coding DNA: TGTGCCTGGGACAGGGGGGTCACAGATACGCAGTATTTT.

V usage is TRBV5-1 and J usage is TRBJ1-5; 7 nucleotides match TRBD1. This CDR3 comprises 17 residues. Germline V gene sequence: CDR1 SGHRS, CDR2 YFSETQ. The V gene end was trimmed by 0 bases and the J gene end by 1 base; junction bases not matched to a gene: 7. The CDR3 loop is CASSLGPTGASNQPQHF. The CDR3 coding sequence is TGCGCCAGCAGCTTGGGACCAACAGGGGCAAGCAATCAGCCCCAGCATTTT.

The gene calls are TRBV7-2 and TRBJ2-1, with 8 nucleotides matching TRBD2. The CDR3 sequence is 14 residues long. Unmatched junction bases numbered 6, after V lost 4 bases and J lost 7 bases. Germline V gene sequence: CDR1 SGHTA, CDR2 FQGNSA. The CDR3 sequence is CASSSGGGRNEQFF. The CDR3 coding sequence is TGTGCCAGCAGCTCCGGGGGGGGACGGAATGAGCAGTTCTTC.

The rearrangement links TRBV9 to TRBJ1-2; D is unresolved. The CDR3 totals 15 residues. Germline V gene sequence: CDR1 SGDLS, CDR2 YYNGEE. V shed 0 bases and J shed 7 bases, with 16 bases lying between them. The CDR3 nucleotides read TGTGCCAGCAGCGTAGATTTATCAGGTACGAGTGGCTACACCTTC. Residues: CASSVDLSGTSGYTF.

The chain combines TRBV27 with TRBJ2-3, with 14 bases matching TRBD2. Unmatched junction bases numbered 15, after V lost 1 base and J lost 6 bases. CDR1 and CDR2 (germline): MNHEY, SMNVEV (reference sequence). The CDR3 runs to 20 residues. CDR3 sequence: CASSLWGRGLAGVLWDTQYF. DNA for the CDR3: TGTGCCAGCAGTTTATGGGGGCGGGGACTAGCGGGAGTGTTGTGGGATACGCAGTATTTT.

The V call is TRBV2, the J call TRBJ1-1; D is ambiguous. This CDR3 has 14 residues. Germline loops: CDR1 SNHLY, CDR2 FYNNEI. V was clipped by 7 bases and J by 6 bases, with 18 bases between them. As DNA, the CDR3 is TGTGCCAGCACCAAAACCGTTTCAAGCGCTGAAGCTTTCTTT. Residues: CASTKTVSSAEAFF.

V is TRBV28 and J is TRBJ1-1; the match to TRBD1 covers 7 bases. J gave up 4 bases and V 4 bases, and 0 bases lay outside the gene matches. There are 12 residues in the CDR3. The germline gives CDR1 MDHEN, CDR2 SYDVKM. DNA for the CDR3: TGTGCCAGCAGTTGGGACAGCACTGAAGCTTTCTTT. It encodes CASSWDSTEAFF.

A single count supports this clone. J is TRBJ2-5 and V is TRBV7-6; possible D gene TRBD2, 7 bases. Trimming cost V 2 bases and J 5 bases, with 18 bases left between them. Germline V lookup: CDR1 SGHVS, CDR2 FNYEAQ. There are 16 residues in the CDR3. The CDR3 bases are TGTGCCAGCAGCTTAACTACCGGGGGGCCTGTGGAGACCCAGTACTTC. Translation: CASSLTTGGPVETQYF.